The 11 T cell receptor beta chains below come from one sample, sequenced in a study of OX40 agonist ivuxolimab in advanced cancers. Sequencing used immunoSEQ multiplex PCR; TCRdb keeps in-frame clones, though not all of them. The data hold roughly 3,400 clones, with around 67% observed a single time. The sequencing used CD4+ or CD8+ T cells sorted from blood, collected in a trial of the OX40 agonist ivuxolimab. The source is an adult with an advanced solid tumor such as melanoma, head and neck, liver or kidney cancer.

The rearrangement links TRBV4-1 to TRBJ2-3, with TRBD1 identical over 7 bases. CDR1 is MGHRA, CDR2 YSYEKL, per germline. The CDR3 is 15 amino acids. V was clipped by 0 bases and J by 5 bases; unmatched bases: 5. CDR3 residues: CASSQDRGMLDTQYF. The CDR3 region has the DNA TGCGCCAGCAGCCAAGACAGGGGGATGCTAGATACGCAGTATTTT.

The chain uses TRBV6-1 and TRBJ1-4; perhaps TRBD1 as D (5 bases). The CDR3 runs 17 residues. V was shortened by 2 bases and J by 3 bases, with 16 bases between the two germline ends. CDR1 is MNHNS, CDR2 SASEGT, per germline. The CDR3 coding sequence is TGTGCCAGCAGTGAAACCGACAGTAAGTGGGCTAATGAAAAACTGTTTTTT. The encoded protein is CASSETDSKWANEKLFF.

The chain carries TRBV6-5 and TRBJ2-1; TRBD2 aligns across 8 bases. Germline values: CDR1 MNHEY, CDR2 SVGAGI. V lost 5 bases, J lost 5 bases, and 2 bases stayed unmatched. The CDR3 runs 13 residues. CDR3: CASSILADNEQFF. CDR3 sequence (DNA): TGTGCCAGCAGTATACTAGCGGACAATGAGCAGTTCTTC.

The chain recombines TRBV20-1 with TRBJ2-1, with D unresolved. With 6 bases removed from V and 3 bases from J, the gap between germline ends came to 6 bases. The CDR3 is made up of 11 amino acids. Germline V gene sequence: CDR1 DFQATT, CDR2 SNEGSKA (reference sequence). The DNA of the CDR3 is TGCAGTGCCGTGCTCTACAATGAGCAGTTCTTC. Amino acid sequence: CSAVLYNEQFF.

This chain uses TRBV4-1 with TRBJ2-1; 10 bases fit TRBD2. This CDR3 is 17 amino acids long. V trimming: 0 bases; J trimming: 5 bases; junction bases outside the gene matches: 7. In germline, CDR1 is MGHRA, CDR2 YSYEKL. The CDR3 bases are TGCGCCAGCAGCCAAGACTGGGCTAGCGGGGGCAACAATGAGCAGTTCTTC. Translated, it gives CASSQDWASGGNNEQFF.

This clone was recorded a few times. The V gene is TRBV7-6, the J gene TRBJ2-3, with D possibly being TRBD1 (5 bases). CDR3 length: 13 amino acids. Per the germline V gene, CDR1 is SGHVS and CDR2 is FNYEAQ. Trimming stripped 4 bases from V and 0 bases from J, with 5 bases between. CDR3 nucleotides: TGTGCCAGCAGCTGGGGCAGCACAGATACGCAGTATTTT. Protein sequence: CASSWGSTDTQYF. Full variable domain (missing parts from reference TRBV7-6 and TRBJ2-3): GAGVSQSPRYKVTKRGQDVALRCDPISGHVSLYWYRQALGQGPEFLTYFNYEAQQDKSGLPNDRFSAERPEGSISTLTIQRTEQRDSAMYRCASSWGSTDTQYFGPGTRLTVL.

This clone occurred once. The V and J genes are TRBV6-1 and TRBJ2-5; 11 bases are shared with TRBD2. Germline V gene lookup returns CDR1 MNHNS and CDR2 SASEGT. The CDR3 covers 15 residues. The V and J ends lost 2 bases and 1 base, in that order; junction bases with no gene match: 0. This CDR3 reads CASSELAGGQETQYF. The CDR3 DNA reads as TGTGCCAGCAGTGAACTAGCGGGGGGCCAAGAGACCCAGTACTTC.

The chain joins TRBV19 to TRBJ2-5, with TRBD2 matching 9 bases. There are 16 residues in the CDR3. Germline lookup yields CDR1 LNHDA and CDR2 SQIVND (reference sequence). Trimming cost V 4 bases and J 1 base; bases outside gene matches: 7. The CDR3 DNA reads as TGTGCCAGTAGTAAACCAAAGACTAGCGGCCAAGAGACCCAGTACTTC. Protein sequence: CASSKPKTSGQETQYF.

In its sample, this clone ranks as large. This chain uses TRBV11-2 with TRBJ1-4; the D is unclear. Between the trimmed V and J ends, which lost 1 base and 0 bases, there was a span of 9 bases. The germline CDR1 and CDR2 sequences are SGHAT and FQNNGV. CDR3 size: 16 residues. CDR3 coding DNA: TGTGCCAGCAGCTTAGTTGGGGTCACAACTAATGAAAAACTGTTTTTT. Protein sequence: CASSLVGVTTNEKLFF.

The rearrangement uses TRBV5-6 and TRBJ2-7; D may be TRBD2 (5 bases). Germline V gene sequence: CDR1 SGHDT, CDR2 YYEEEE. Deletions cut 2 bases from V and 3 bases from J, with 9 bases between. The CDR3 totals 13 residues. The CDR3 is CASSFRESYEQYF. The CDR3 DNA is TGTGCCAGCAGCTTTCGGGAAAGCTACGAGCAGTACTTC.

V usage is TRBV9 and J usage is TRBJ2-3, with 13 positions matching TRBD2. Germline CDR1 reads SGDLS; CDR2 reads YYNGEE. The CDR3 is 17 amino acids. J lost 6 bases, V lost 3 bases, and 10 bases had no gene match. The CDR3 bases are TGTGCCAGCAGCGACGAGGGACTAGCGGGGTCCCGGGATACGCAGTATTTT. Translated, it gives CASSDEGLAGSRDTQYF.